The 13 T cell receptor beta chains reported below all come from one sample, sequenced in a study of blood T cell repertoires in COVID-19. Clones were read by immunoSEQ multiplex PCR, and TCRdb kept only the in-frame ones, dropping some. The profile shows under 500,000 clones, roughly 90% of them singletons. The material sequenced was peripheral blood. The receptors were sampled from a woman aged 25 to 39 with acute or convalescent COVID-19.

The gene calls are TRBV9 and TRBJ2-2, with 7 bases that match TRBD1. The V gene's germline CDR1 is SGDLS and CDR2 YYNGEE. Trimming cost V 4 bases and J 2 bases; bases outside gene matches: 5. CDR3 length equals 15 residues. CDR3: CASSRVGGNTGELFF. DNA of the CDR3: TGTGCCAGCAGCAGGGTAGGGGGCAACACCGGGGAGCTGTTTTTT.

The rearrangement links TRBV30 to TRBJ2-2; no clear D. CDR1 is GTSNPN and CDR2 is SVGIG in the germline V gene (reference sequence). The length of the CDR3 is 14 residues. Trimming took 0 bases from V and 1 from J, leaving 6 bases between them. Here the CDR3 reads CAWSVGGNTGELFF. Written as DNA, the CDR3 is TGTGCCTGGAGTGTTGGCGGGAACACCGGGGAGCTGTTTTTT.

The chain combines TRBV12-3 or TRBV12-4 with TRBJ2-7; 7 bases map to TRBD1. Trimming removed 5 bases from V and 5 bases from J; junction bases left unmatched: 6. CDR3 length: 13 amino acids. The CDR3 sequence: CASSAGGEDEQYF. CDR3 coding DNA: TGTGCCAGCAGTGCAGGGGGAGAAGACGAGCAGTACTTC.

As to this clone: This same CDR3 is encoded by further DNA sequences in the sample. The chain uses TRBV18 and TRBJ1-2, with D perhaps TRBD1 (6 bases). In germline, CDR1 is KGHSH, CDR2 LQKENI. CDR3 length: 13 amino acids. V was pared by 3 bases and J by 4 bases, with 9 bases between. CDR3 protein: CASSPDRIYGYTF. CDR3 DNA: TGTGCCAGCTCACCGGACAGAATCTATGGCTACACCTTC. The variable domain in full, completed from reference TRBV18 and TRBJ1-2, reads NAGVMQNPRHLVRRRGQEARLRCSPMKGHSHVYWYRQLPEEGLKFMVYLQKENIIDESGMPKERFSAEFPKEGPSILRIQQVVRGDSAAYFCASSPDRIYGYTFGSGTRLTVV.

The rearrangement uses TRBV29-1 and TRBJ1-2; 7 nucleotides line up with TRBD1. V gave up 4 bases and J gave up 0 bases; unmatched junction bases: 11. This CDR3 has 16 residues. The germline V gene has CDR1 SQVTM and CDR2 ANQGSEA. CDR3 sequence: CSVAGGDRESNYGYTF. The CDR3 region has the DNA TGCAGCGTTGCCGGGGGTGACAGGGAATCTAACTATGGCTACACCTTC.

The chain combines TRBV11-2 with TRBJ2-7; D remains ambiguous. Germline V gives CDR1 SGHAT, CDR2 FQNNGV. With 3 bases removed from V and 0 bases from J, the gap between germline ends came to 12 bases. This CDR3 is built from 15 residues. CDR3 amino acids: CASSFSPASSYEQYF. The CDR3 DNA reads TGTGCCAGCAGCTTTTCCCCCGCGAGCTCCTACGAGCAGTACTTC.

The V and J genes are TRBV9 and TRBJ2-5, with D perhaps TRBD1 (5 bases). Germline values: CDR1 SGDLS, CDR2 YYNGEE. The CDR3 is made up of 15 amino acids. V lost 3 bases and J 1 base, leaving 13 bases between the germline ends. The CDR3 region is CASSETLDSQETQYF. CDR3 bases: TGTGCCAGCAGCGAGACCTTAGACAGCCAAGAGACCCAGTACTTC.

The rearrangement uses TRBV2 and TRBJ2-7; D possibly corresponds to TRBD1 (6 bases). Germline CDR1 SNHLY, CDR2 FYNNEI. The CDR3 totals 14 residues. Between the trimmed V and J ends, which lost 2 bases and 3 bases, there was a span of 11 bases. Here the CDR3 DNA reads TGTGCCAGCAGTGAACCGCGGACAGACTACGAGCAGTACTTC. Its protein is CASSEPRTDYEQYF.

V is TRBV9 and J is TRBJ1-6; TRBD1 is a possible D gene (5 bases). V was pared by 4 bases and J by 9 bases, with 17 bases between. The CDR3 runs 15 residues. Germline V gene data show CDR1 as SGDLS and CDR2 as YYNGEE. CDR3 sequence: CASSPEGRGGSPLHF. The CDR3 DNA reads as TGTGCCAGCAGCCCGGAGGGACGCGGGGGTTCACCCCTCCACTTT. The full variable domain, completed using reference TRBV9 and TRBJ1-6, is DSGVTQTPKHLITATGQRVTLRCSPRSGDLSVYWYQQSLDQGLQFLIQYYNGEERAKGNILERFSAQQFPDLHSELNLSSLELGDSALYFCASSPEGRGGSPLHFGNGTRLTVT.

J is TRBJ2-5 and V is TRBV5-1, with D possibly being TRBD1 (6 bases). This CDR3 contains 15 residues. V was clipped by 2 bases and J by 5 bases, with 16 bases between them. Germline CDR1 SGHRS, CDR2 YFSETQ. The CDR3: CASSFDRTPGETQYF. CDR3 nucleotides: TGCGCCAGCAGCTTCGACAGGACCCCAGGGGAGACCCAGTACTTC.

The table lists this clone with a count of one. This rearrangement joins TRBV6-5 to TRBJ1-5; 7 bases map to TRBD1. V was clipped by 6 bases and J by 2 bases; unmatched bases: 7. The germline gives CDR1 MNHEY, CDR2 SVGAGI. The CDR3 contains 15 residues. Here the CDR3 DNA reads TGTGCCAGCAGACAAAACCAGGGGGGCAATCAGCCCCAGCATTTT. It codes for CASRQNQGGNQPQHF.

This clone has at least ten counts. V usage is TRBV3-1 (or the pseudogene TRBV3-2) and J usage is TRBJ2-7, with a tentative D call TRBD2 (6 bases). Trimming took off 3 bases at V and 3 bases at J, with 9 bases between the two ends. From germline, CDR1 is LGHDT and CDR2 YNNKEL (reference sequence). The CDR3 loop spans 13 amino acids. Here the CDR3 reads CASSHIGGYEQYF. CDR3 coding DNA: TGTGCCAGCAGCCACATCGGGGGCTACGAGCAGTACTTC.

The J gene is TRBJ1-1, the V gene TRBV30, with a weak D call TRBD1 (5 bases). Per germline, CDR1 GTSNPN and CDR2 SVGIG (reference sequence). The V gene lost 1 base and the J gene lost 1 base, with 13 bases spanning the gap. This CDR3 is 15 amino acids long. CDR3 sequence reads: CAWSEETVGNTEAFF. CDR3 nucleotides: TGTGCCTGGAGTGAAGAGACAGTCGGGAACACTGAAGCTTTCTTT.